The 14 T cell receptor beta chains given below trace back to one sample, sequenced in a study of T cells in Graves' hyperthyroidism and ophthalmopathy. There were TCR beta CDR3 regions amplified from RNA transcripts. HTBI primers were the set used in a first-round RT-PCR of the TCR CDR3. TCRdb itself ran the multiplex PCR reads through MiXCR, one entry per CDR3 protein. This sample yields approximately 570,000 distinct CDR3 sequences, of which 15% to 20% are seen a single time; roughly 44% belongs to the top ten. Sample: blood. The receptor source for this set is a man aged 35 to 55 with Graves' ophthalmopathy.

This clonotype was observed many times. The chain carries TRBV20-1 and TRBJ2-1; the match to TRBD2 covers 10 bases. V shed 1 base, J shed 7 bases, and the junction held 7 bases outside the gene matches. Germline assignment: CDR1 DFQATT and CDR2 SNEGSKA (reference sequence). This CDR3 spans 15 amino acids. Here the CDR3 reads CSARVGLAGVNEQFF. The CDR3 bases are TGCAGTGCTAGAGTAGGTCTAGCGGGGGTTAATGAGCAGTTCTTC.

This clonotype appeared many times. This chain joins TRBV20-1 and TRBJ2-7; 9 nucleotides match TRBD2. From germline, CDR1 is DFQATT and CDR2 SNEGSKA (reference sequence). This CDR3 contains 14 residues. The ends lost 1 base at V and 2 bases at J; junction bases unmatched: 3. As DNA, the CDR3 is TGCAGTGCTAGAGGGGGCGGGAGGGCCTACGAGCAGTACTTC. It codes for CSARGGGRAYEQYF.

A few counts support this clonotype. The chain links TRBV18 to TRBJ2-7; D ambiguous. CDR1 is KGHSH and CDR2 is LQKENI in the germline V gene. This CDR3 is 13 amino acids long. Trimming pared 3 bases from V and 2 bases from J, leaving 8 bases between. Here the CDR3 DNA reads TGTGCCAGCTCACCCCTCGGTGCCTACGAGCAGTACTTC. The encoded protein is CASSPLGAYEQYF.

Comment on this clonotype: At one end the junction does not follow the germline gene, possibly because of a read error. This chain links TRBV27 with TRBJ2-3; a weak D match, TRBD2 (5 bases). Germline V CDR1 and CDR2: MNHEY, SMNVEV (reference sequence). The CDR3 runs to 14 residues. CDR3 region: CVSSSGMNTDTQYF. The CDR3 bases are TGTGTCAGCAGTTCGGGGATGAACACAGATACGCAGTATTTT.

This chain uses TRBV7-9 with TRBJ2-1; TRBD2 agrees at 11 bases. The CDR3 has 18 amino acids. Unmatched junction bases numbered 11, after V lost 5 bases and J lost 2 bases. Germline V gene sequence: CDR1 SEHNR, CDR2 FQNEAQ (reference sequence). The CDR3 DNA is TGTGCCAGCAGCCTTGTGTTAGCGGGAGGGCCGCCCTACAATGAGCAGTTCTTC. This encodes CASSLVLAGGPPYNEQFF. Full variable domain (rest looked up from reference TRBV7-9 and TRBJ2-1): DTGVSQNPRHKITKRGQNVTFRCDPISEHNRLYWYRQTLGQGPEFLTYFQNEAQLEKSRLLSDRFSAERPKGSFSTLEIQRTEQGDSAMYLCASSLVLAGGPPYNEQFFGPGTRLTVL.

This clonotype was recorded a few times. The chain uses TRBV11-2 and TRBJ2-3, with D uncertain. Trimming took off 1 base at V and 2 bases at J, with 7 bases between the two ends. This CDR3 region has 14 residues. The germline V gene has CDR1 SGHAT and CDR2 FQNNGV. The CDR3 region is CASSLAHYTDTQYF. DNA for the CDR3: TGTGCCAGCAGCTTAGCGCACTACACAGATACGCAGTATTTT.

In the case of this clonotype: At one of its ends the junction is not consistent with the germline gene, which may arise from a read error. J is TRBJ2-1 and V is TRBV5-8; D might be TRBD1 or TRBD2, each matching 5 bases. There are 15 residues in the CDR3. Germline V CDR1 and CDR2: SGHTS, YDEGEE. As DNA, the CDR3 is TGTACCAGCAGCTCGGGACGGGGCTCCTACAATGAGCAGTCCTTC. Residues: CTSSSGRGSYNEQSF.

In its sample, this clonotype was seen many times. V gene TRBV5-1 combines with J gene TRBJ2-5, with D unresolved. The V end was cut by 0 bases, the J end by 5 bases, with 11 bases between. Germline V gene data show CDR1 as SGHRS and CDR2 as YFSETQ. The CDR3 has 14 residues. The DNA of the CDR3 is TGCGCCAGCAGCTTGGCCTTAGGTGGGGAGACCCAGTACTTC. Translation gives CASSLALGGETQYF.

In this sample, this clonotype turned up many times. V and J are TRBV2 and TRBJ2-2, with D perhaps matching TRBD2 (5 bases). The germline CDR1 and CDR2 sequences are SNHLY and FYNNEI. V lost 4 bases and J 0 bases, leaving 9 bases between the germline ends. The CDR3 is 15 residues long. The CDR3 sequence is CASSGLGANTGELFF. CDR3 DNA: TGTGCCAGCAGTGGACTGGGAGCGAACACCGGGGAGCTGTTTTTT.

The J gene is TRBJ2-1, the V gene TRBV6-1, with TRBD2 matching 11 bases. Germline assignment: CDR1 MNHNS and CDR2 SASEGT. The ends lost 3 bases at V and 10 bases at J; junction bases unmatched: 11. CDR3 size: 16 residues. In DNA form, the CDR3 reads TGTGCCAGCAGTGACGGTGTAGCGGGAGGGCCCGGCGAGCAGTTCTTC. Translating it yields CASSDGVAGGPGEQFF.

This clonotype was seen a handful of times. The V call is TRBV12-3 or TRBV12-4, the J call TRBJ1-2, with 10 bases identical to TRBD1. Germline trimming cut 6 bases from V and 3 bases from J; bases unmatched to any gene: 4. The CDR3 spans 14 residues. The CDR3 protein is CASRRGQGDYGYTF. The DNA for the CDR3 is TGTGCCAGCAGGCGAGGACAGGGGGACTATGGCTACACCTTC.

This clonotype has only a few counts. The V and J genes are TRBV7-2 and TRBJ2-7; the match to TRBD2 covers 10 bases. J lost 2 bases, V lost 5 bases, and 15 bases had no gene match. CDR3 length: 18 amino acids. Germline CDR1 reads SGHTA; CDR2 reads FQGNSA. The CDR3, as DNA: TGTGCCAGCAGCGTCTGGCCGGAGGCTAGCGGGAGAACCTACGAGCAGTACTTC. Its protein is CASSVWPEASGRTYEQYF.

The chain employs TRBV6-2 or TRBV6-3 and TRBJ2-1; 10 nucleotides align to TRBD2. The germline CDR1 and CDR2 sequences are MNHEY and SVGEGT. V was pared by 5 bases and J by 4 bases, with 2 bases of the junction left unmatched. This CDR3 contains 14 residues. The CDR3 DNA is TGTGCCAGCAGTAGTAGCGGGAGGTACAATGAGCAGTTCTTC. It translates to CASSSSGRYNEQFF.

There are a few counts of this clonotype. V gene TRBV12-3 or TRBV12-4 combines with J gene TRBJ2-3; a possible D gene is TRBD2 (7 bases). CDR3 length: 15 amino acids. The V gene lost 3 bases and the J gene lost 9 bases, with 19 bases spanning the gap. The CDR3 reads CASSFRRGGPLTQYF. CDR3 DNA sequence: TGTGCCAGCAGTTTCAGGAGGGGGGGCCCCTTAACGCAGTATTTT.